One sample yielded the 5 T cell receptor beta chains listed below, sequenced in a study of blood T cell repertoires in COVID-19 (dated by TCRdb to the early 2020s). Libraries were prepared through the immunoSEQ multiplex PCR assay. TCRdb holds this immuneACCESS table with in-frame rearrangements only. Some clones are missing; in checked studies, unresolved V genes explain under half, and the rest has no known cause. The sample table records about 100,000 clones; 70% to 90% of these occur just once. 1.5% to 2% of the sample is held by the ten biggest clonotypes. Specimen: peripheral blood. These receptors were taken from a man older than 75 with acute or convalescent COVID-19.

The CDR3 loop is CASSFQGAMVTDTQYF. CDR3 coding DNA: TGCGCCAGCAGCTTTCAGGGGGCCATGGTCACAGATACGCAGTATTTT. The V call is TRBV5-1, the J call TRBJ2-3, with 8 bases aligning to TRBD1. This CDR3 has 16 amino acids. The J segment lost 2 bases and the V segment lost 2 bases, leaving 7 bases of the junction unmatched. Germline V CDR1 and CDR2: SGHRS, YFSETQ.

This rearrangement joins TRBV6-4 to TRBJ1-6; 8 positions agree with TRBD1. The CDR3 is made up of 15 amino acids. The V gene's germline CDR1 is MRHNA and CDR2 SNTAGT. The V segment lost 0 bases and the J segment 10 bases; nucleotides outside the gene matches: 5. CDR3 region: CASSDSDRVSSPLHF. The CDR3 DNA reads TGTGCCAGCAGTGACTCGGACAGGGTCAGCTCACCCCTCCACTTT.

The V call is TRBV6-2 or TRBV6-3, the J call TRBJ2-7; tentatively, D is TRBD2 (6 bases). V was clipped by 5 bases and J by 6 bases, with 11 bases between them. CDR1 is MNHEY and CDR2 is SVGEGT in the germline V gene. This CDR3 has 12 amino acids. The CDR3 sequence is CASSQEGFEQYF. The CDR3 DNA reads as TGTGCCAGCAGTCAGGAGGGTTTCGAGCAGTACTTC.

This chain joins TRBV2 and TRBJ2-7, with TRBD1 matching 8 bases. V was clipped by 4 bases and J by 5 bases; unmatched bases: 13. The V gene's germline CDR1 is SNHLY and CDR2 FYNNEI. CDR3 length equals 16 residues. The CDR3 DNA is TGTGCCAGCAGTGTAGACAGGGGTAGTCGGGGCAACGAGCAGTACTTC. Its translation is CASSVDRGSRGNEQYF.

V and J are TRBV7-9 and TRBJ2-7; no definite D call. Germline V gene data show CDR1 as SEHNR and CDR2 as FQNEAQ (reference sequence). Trimming took off 5 bases at V and 2 bases at J, with 7 bases between the two ends. This CDR3 region has 12 residues. The CDR3 DNA reads as TGTGCCAGCAGCCCTGACACCTACGAGCAGTACTTC. Protein product: CASSPDTYEQYF.